The 5 T cell receptor beta chains below were found in one sample sequenced in a study of blood T cell repertoires in COVID-19. Repertoires were generated with immunoSEQ multiplex PCR, while TCRdb's copy carries only in-frame clones and drops some. The sample gives under 450,000 clones, approximately 88% of which show up once; roughly 13% is in the top ten. The sample was peripheral blood. Every receptor here comes from a woman between 45 and 65 years old with COVID-19, enrolled during active disease.

The CDR3 is CASSSKLGLAASTDTQYF. CDR3 nucleotides: TGTGCCAGCAGTTCCAAATTAGGACTAGCGGCTAGCACAGATACGCAGTATTTT. The chain recombines TRBV27 with TRBJ2-3, with 10 nucleotides matching TRBD2. With 4 bases clipped from V and 0 bases from J, the junction kept 10 bases outside the gene matches. The CDR3 spans 18 residues. The germline gives CDR1 MNHEY, CDR2 SMNVEV (reference sequence).

The chain links TRBV5-1 to TRBJ2-3; D is unclear. V gave up 1 base and J gave up 2 bases, with 11 bases separating them. Looked up from germline, CDR1 is SGHRS and CDR2 is YFSETQ. The CDR3 runs to 15 residues. The CDR3 protein is CASSLSMASTDTQYF. CDR3 sequence (DNA): TGCGCCAGCAGCTTGAGTATGGCCTCCACAGATACGCAGTATTTT.

This chain joins TRBV30 and TRBJ1-1, with D perhaps matching TRBD1 (5 bases). V was pared by 0 bases and J by 7 bases, with 9 bases between. The CDR3 runs 12 residues. Germline V gene sequence: CDR1 GTSNPN, CDR2 SVGIG (reference sequence). CDR3 sequence: CAWSVSGVEAFF. The CDR3 DNA reads TGTGCCTGGAGTGTATCGGGGGTTGAAGCTTTCTTT. The full variable domain, completed using reference TRBV30 and TRBJ1-1, is SQTIHQWPATLVQPVGSPLSLECTVEGTSNPNLYWYRQAAGRGLQLLFYSVGIGQISSEVPQNLSASRPQDRQFILSSKKLLLSDSGFYLCAWSVSGVEAFFGQGTRLTVV.

The chain couples TRBV29-1 to TRBJ2-7, with D perhaps matching TRBD1 (6 bases). V lost 1 base and J 6 bases, leaving 16 bases between the germline ends. This CDR3 is built from 14 residues. Germline CDR1 and CDR2: SQVTM and ANQGSEA. The CDR3 region is CSVEVVLDRAEQYF. The CDR3 DNA is TGCAGCGTTGAAGTTGTTTTGGACAGAGCCGAGCAGTACTTC.

This chain uses TRBV19 with TRBJ1-2, with TRBD1 matching over 7 bases. Trimming cost V 5 bases and J 7 bases; bases outside gene matches: 7. Germline assignment: CDR1 LNHDA and CDR2 SQIVND (reference sequence). CDR3 length equals 13 residues. The chain's CDR3 is CASSEQGRGGYTF. The CDR3, as DNA: TGTGCCAGTAGTGAACAGGGGCGTGGTGGCTACACCTTC.